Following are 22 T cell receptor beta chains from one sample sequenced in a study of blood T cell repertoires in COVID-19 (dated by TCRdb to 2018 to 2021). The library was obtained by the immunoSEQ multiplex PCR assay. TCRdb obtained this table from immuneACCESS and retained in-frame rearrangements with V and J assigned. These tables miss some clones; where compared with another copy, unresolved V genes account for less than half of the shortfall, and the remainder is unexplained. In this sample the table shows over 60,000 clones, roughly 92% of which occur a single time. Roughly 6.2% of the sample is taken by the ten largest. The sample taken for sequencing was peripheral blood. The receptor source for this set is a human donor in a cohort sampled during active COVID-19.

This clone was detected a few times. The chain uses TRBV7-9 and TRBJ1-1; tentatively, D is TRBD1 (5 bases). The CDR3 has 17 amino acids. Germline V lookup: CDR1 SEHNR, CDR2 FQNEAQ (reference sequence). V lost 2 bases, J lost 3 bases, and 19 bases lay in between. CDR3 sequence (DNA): TGTGCCAGCAGCTTAATTCAGGTCGGGACTTTTCACACTGAAGCTTTCTTT. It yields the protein CASSLIQVGTFHTEAFF.

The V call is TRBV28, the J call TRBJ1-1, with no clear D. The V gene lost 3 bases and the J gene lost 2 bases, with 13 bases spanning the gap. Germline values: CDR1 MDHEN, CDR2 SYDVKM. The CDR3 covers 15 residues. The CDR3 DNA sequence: TGTGCCAGCAGTTTGCCCCTAGTTGCTAACACTGAAGCTTTCTTT. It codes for CASSLPLVANTEAFF.

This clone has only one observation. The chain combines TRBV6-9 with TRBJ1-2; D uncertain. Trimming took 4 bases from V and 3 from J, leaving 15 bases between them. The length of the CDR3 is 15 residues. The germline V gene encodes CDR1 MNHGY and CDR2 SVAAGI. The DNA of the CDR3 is TGTGCCAGCAGTTTCTCTAATATTTTGTACTATGGCTACACCTTC. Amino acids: CASSFSNILYYGYTF.

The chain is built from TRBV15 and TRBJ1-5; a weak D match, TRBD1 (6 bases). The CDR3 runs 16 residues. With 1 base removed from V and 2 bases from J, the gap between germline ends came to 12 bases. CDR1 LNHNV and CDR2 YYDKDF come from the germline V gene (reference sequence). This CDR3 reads CATSRGNRAGNQPQHF. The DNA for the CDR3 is TGTGCCACCAGCAGAGGCAACAGGGCGGGCAATCAGCCCCAGCATTTT. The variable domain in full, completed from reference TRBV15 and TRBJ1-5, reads DAMVIQNPRYQVTQFGKPVTLSCSQTLNHNVMYWYQQKSSQAPKLLFHYYDKDFNNEADTPDNFQSRRPNTSFCFLDIRSPGLGDTAMYLCATSRGNRAGNQPQHFGDGTRLSIL.

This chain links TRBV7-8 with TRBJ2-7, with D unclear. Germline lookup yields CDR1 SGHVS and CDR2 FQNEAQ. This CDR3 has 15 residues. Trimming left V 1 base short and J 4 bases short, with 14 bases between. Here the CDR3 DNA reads TGTGCCAGCAGCTTAGGTTCGCGGTCCAGTTACGAGCAGTACTTC. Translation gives CASSLGSRSSYEQYF.

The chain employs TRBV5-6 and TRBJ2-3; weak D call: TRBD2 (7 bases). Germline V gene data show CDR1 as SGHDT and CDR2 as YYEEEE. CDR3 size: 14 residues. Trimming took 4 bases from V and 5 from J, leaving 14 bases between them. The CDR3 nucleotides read TGTGCCAGCAGCCCCGGGGGGCAAGGAGATACGCAGTATTTT. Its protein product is CASSPGGQGDTQYF.

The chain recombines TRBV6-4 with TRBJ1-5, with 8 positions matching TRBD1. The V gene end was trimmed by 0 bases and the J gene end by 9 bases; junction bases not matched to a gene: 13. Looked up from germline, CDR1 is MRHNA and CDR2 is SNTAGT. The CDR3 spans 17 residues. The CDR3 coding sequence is TGTGCCAGCAGTGACTCGTCAGGACAGGGTGGGCCTGGGCCCCAGCATTTT. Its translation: CASSDSSGQGGPGPQHF.

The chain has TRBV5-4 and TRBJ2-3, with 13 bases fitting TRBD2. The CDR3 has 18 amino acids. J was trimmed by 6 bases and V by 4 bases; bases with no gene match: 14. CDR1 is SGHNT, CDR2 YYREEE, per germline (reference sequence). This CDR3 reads CASSLGGLAGALRDTQYF. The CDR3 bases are TGTGCCAGCAGCCTGGGTGGACTAGCGGGGGCCCTTCGGGATACGCAGTATTTT.

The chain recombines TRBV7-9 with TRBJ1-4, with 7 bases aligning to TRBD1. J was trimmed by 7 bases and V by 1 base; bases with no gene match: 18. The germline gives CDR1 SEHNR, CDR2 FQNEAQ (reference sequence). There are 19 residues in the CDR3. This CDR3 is CASSLETGTAPVASEKLFF. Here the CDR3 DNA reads TGTGCCAGCAGCTTAGAGACGGGGACAGCGCCTGTGGCCAGTGAAAAACTGTTTTTT.

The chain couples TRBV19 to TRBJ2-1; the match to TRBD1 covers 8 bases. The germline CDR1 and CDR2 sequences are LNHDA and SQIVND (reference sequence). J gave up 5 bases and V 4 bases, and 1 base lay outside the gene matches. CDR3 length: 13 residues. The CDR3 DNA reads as TGTGCCAGTAGTAGGGACAGGAACAATGAGCAGTTCTTC. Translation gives CASSRDRNNEQFF.

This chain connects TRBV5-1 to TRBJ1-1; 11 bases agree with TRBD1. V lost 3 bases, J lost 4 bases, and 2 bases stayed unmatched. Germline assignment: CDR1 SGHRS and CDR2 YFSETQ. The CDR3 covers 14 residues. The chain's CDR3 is CASSSGTGGTEAFF. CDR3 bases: TGCGCCAGCAGCTCGGGGACAGGGGGCACTGAAGCTTTCTTT.

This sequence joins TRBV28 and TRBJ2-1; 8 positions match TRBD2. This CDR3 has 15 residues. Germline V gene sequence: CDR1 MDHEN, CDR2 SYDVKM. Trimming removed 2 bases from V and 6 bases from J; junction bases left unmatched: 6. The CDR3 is CASSLAGGRLNEQFF. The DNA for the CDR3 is TGTGCCAGCAGTTTAGCGGGAGGCCGTCTCAATGAGCAGTTCTTC.

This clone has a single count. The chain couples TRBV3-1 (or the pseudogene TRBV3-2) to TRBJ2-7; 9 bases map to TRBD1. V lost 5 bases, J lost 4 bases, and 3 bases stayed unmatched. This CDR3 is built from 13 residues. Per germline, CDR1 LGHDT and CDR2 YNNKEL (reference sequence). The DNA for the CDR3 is TGTGCCAGCAGCTACGACAGGGGGTACGAGCAGTACTTC. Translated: CASSYDRGYEQYF.

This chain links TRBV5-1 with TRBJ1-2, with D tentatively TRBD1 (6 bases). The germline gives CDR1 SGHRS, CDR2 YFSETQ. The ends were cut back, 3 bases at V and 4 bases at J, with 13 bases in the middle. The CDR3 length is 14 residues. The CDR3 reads CASSSRVGAYGYTF. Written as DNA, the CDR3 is TGCGCCAGCAGCTCCAGGGTGGGGGCCTATGGCTACACCTTC.

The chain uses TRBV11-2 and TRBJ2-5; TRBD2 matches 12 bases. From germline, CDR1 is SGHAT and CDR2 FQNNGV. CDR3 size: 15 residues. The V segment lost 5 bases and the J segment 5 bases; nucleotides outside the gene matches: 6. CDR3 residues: CASSTRLAGVETQYF. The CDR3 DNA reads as TGTGCCAGCAGCACCCGACTAGCGGGAGTGGAGACCCAGTACTTC.

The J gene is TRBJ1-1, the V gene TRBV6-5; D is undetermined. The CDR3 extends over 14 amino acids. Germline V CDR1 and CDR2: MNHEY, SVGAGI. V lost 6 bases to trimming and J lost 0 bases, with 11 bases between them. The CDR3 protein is CASRRAGLNTEAFF. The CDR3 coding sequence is TGTGCCAGCAGGCGCGCCGGGTTGAACACTGAAGCTTTCTTT.

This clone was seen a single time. The CDR3: CASSFTGSSTDTQYF. CDR3 nucleotides: TGTGCCAGCAGCTTCACGGGATCCTCCACAGATACGCAGTATTTT. The V call is TRBV7-8, the J call TRBJ2-3; TRBD2 is a possible D gene (5 bases). This CDR3 contains 15 residues. CDR1 and CDR2 (germline): SGHVS, FQNEAQ. V was trimmed by 3 bases and J by 2 bases, leaving 12 bases between them.

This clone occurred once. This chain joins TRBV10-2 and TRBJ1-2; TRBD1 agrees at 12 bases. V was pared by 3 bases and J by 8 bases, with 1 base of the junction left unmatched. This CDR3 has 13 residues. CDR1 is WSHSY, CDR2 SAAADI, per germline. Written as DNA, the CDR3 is TGCGCCAGCAGTGAAGGGACAGGGGGCGGCTACACCTTC. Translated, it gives CASSEGTGGGYTF.

Here the CDR3 reads CASSRRDEQFF. CDR3 nucleotides: TGTGCCAGCAGCCGCCGGGATGAGCAGTTCTTC. The V call is TRBV6-5, the J call TRBJ2-1; D is unclear. The CDR3 consists of 11 residues. CDR1 MNHEY and CDR2 SVGAGI come from the germline V gene. The ends were cut back, 6 bases at V and 8 bases at J, with 8 bases in the middle.

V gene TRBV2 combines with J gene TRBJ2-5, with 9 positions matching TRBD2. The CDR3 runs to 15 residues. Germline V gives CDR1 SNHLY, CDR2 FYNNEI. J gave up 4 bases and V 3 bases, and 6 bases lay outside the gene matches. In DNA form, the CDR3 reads TGTGCCAGCAGTGAGGAAGCGGGGGGCCCAGAGACCCAGTACTTC. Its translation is CASSEEAGGPETQYF.

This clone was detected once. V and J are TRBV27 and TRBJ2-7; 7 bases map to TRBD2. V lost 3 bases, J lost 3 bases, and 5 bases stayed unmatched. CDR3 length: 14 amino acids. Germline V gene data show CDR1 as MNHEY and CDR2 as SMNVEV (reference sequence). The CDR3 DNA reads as TGTGCCAGCAGTTTCCTTGGGGGGGACTACGAGCAGTACTTC. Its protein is CASSFLGGDYEQYF.

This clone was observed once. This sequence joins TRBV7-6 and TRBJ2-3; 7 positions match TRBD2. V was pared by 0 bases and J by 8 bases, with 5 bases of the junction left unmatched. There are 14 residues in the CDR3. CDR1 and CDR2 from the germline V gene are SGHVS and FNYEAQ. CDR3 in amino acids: CASSLAGERGTQYF. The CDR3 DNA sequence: TGTGCCAGCAGCTTAGCTGGGGAGCGGGGTACGCAGTATTTT. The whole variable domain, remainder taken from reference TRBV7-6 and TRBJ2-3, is GAGVSQSPRYKVTKRGQDVALRCDPISGHVSLYWYRQALGQGPEFLTYFNYEAQQDKSGLPNDRFSAERPEGSISTLTIQRTEQRDSAMYRCASSLAGERGTQYFGPGTRLTVL.